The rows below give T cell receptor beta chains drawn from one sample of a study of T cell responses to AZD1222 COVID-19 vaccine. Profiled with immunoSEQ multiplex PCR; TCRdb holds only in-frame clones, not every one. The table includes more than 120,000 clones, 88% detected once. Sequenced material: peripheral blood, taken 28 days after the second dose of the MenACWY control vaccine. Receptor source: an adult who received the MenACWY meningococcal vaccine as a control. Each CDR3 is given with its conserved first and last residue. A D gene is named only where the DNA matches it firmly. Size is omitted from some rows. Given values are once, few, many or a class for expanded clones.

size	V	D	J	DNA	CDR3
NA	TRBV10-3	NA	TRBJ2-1	TGTGCCATCCAGTCTCCTCCCACGAATGAGCAGTTCTTC	CAIQSPPTNEQFF
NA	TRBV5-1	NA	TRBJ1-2	TGCGCCAGCAGCCCCCCGGGACCGCCCTATGGCTACACCTTC	CASSPPGPPYGYTF
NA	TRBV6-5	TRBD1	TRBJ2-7	TGTGCCAGCAGTTACTCAAACAGGGGGGACTACGAGCAGTACTTC	CASSYSNRGDYEQYF
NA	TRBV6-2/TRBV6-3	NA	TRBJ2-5	TGTGCCAGCAGTGCTGAAGAGACCCAGTACTTC	CASSAEETQYF
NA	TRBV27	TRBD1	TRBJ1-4	TGTGCCAGCAGTTTAAGAGGGGGCAATGAAAAACTGTTTTTT	CASSLRGGNEKLFF
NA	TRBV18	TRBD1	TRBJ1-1	TGTGCCAGCTCATCAACCGGGACAGGGAACACTGAAGCTTTCTTT	CASSSTGTGNTEAFF
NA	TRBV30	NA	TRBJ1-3	TGTGCCTGGATCAGGGTGGCTGGAAACACCATATATTTT	CAWIRVAGNTIYF
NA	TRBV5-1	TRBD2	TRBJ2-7	TGCGCCAGCAGCCCTCCCGGGGGGTACGAGCAGTACTTC	CASSPPGGYEQYF
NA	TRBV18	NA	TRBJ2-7	TGTGCCAGCTCAGGGAGCTACTACGAGCAGTACTTC	CASSGSYYEQYF
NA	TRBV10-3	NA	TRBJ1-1	TGTGCCATCAGGCATAGGGGGGGTAACACTGAAGCTTTCTTT	CAIRHRGGNTEAFF
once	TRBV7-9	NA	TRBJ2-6	TGTGCCAGCAGCCCCCTCGTTGGCTCTGGGGCCAACGTCCTGACTTTC	CASSPLVGSGANVLTF
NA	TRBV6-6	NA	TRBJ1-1	TGTGCCAGCAGTTACTCGATTCTCGATGAAGCTTTCTTT	CASSYSILDEAFF
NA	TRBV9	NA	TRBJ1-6	TGTGCCAGCAGCGTAATAGAGGGTACAATCCCCCGGGACTCCTATAATTCACCCCTCCACTTT	CASSVIEGTIPRDSYNSPLHF
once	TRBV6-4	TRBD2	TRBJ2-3	TGTGCCAGCAGTGACAAGACTAGCGGAGATACGCAGTATTTT	CASSDKTSGDTQYF
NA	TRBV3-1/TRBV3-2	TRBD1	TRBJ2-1	TGTGCCAGCAGAGAGGGACAGGGGGCATCGAGATCCTACAATGAGCAGTTCTTC	CASREGQGASRSYNEQFF
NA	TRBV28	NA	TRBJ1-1	TGTGCCAGCAGTTTGTATTCTGGTGAAGCTTTCTTT	CASSLYSGEAFF
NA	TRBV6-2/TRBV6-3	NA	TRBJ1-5	TGTGCCAGCAGCGACAGGAACAATCAGCCCCAGCATTTT	CASSDRNNQPQHF
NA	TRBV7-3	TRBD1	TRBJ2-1	TGTGCCAGCAGTTACCGGGACAGCTCCTACAATGAGCAGTTCTTC	CASSYRDSSYNEQFF
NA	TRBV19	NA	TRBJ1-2	TGTGCCAGTAGACCTCCTGCGGGCTACCTCCCCTATGGCTACACCTTC	CASRPPAGYLPYGYTF
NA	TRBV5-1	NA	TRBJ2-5	TGCGCCAGCAGCCCGATGGTGGGTGGGGAGACCCAGTACTTC	CASSPMVGGETQYF
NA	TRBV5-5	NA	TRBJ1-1	TGTGCCAGCAGCGGCCAGGTAGCGACTGAAGCTTTCTTT	CASSGQVATEAFF
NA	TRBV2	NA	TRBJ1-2	TGTGCCAGCAGTGAGGGTAGGGGCTATGGCTACACCTTC	CASSEGRGYGYTF
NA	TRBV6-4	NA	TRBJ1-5	TGTGCCAGCATCCCAGGTTATAGCAATCAGCCCCAGCATTTT	CASIPGYSNQPQHF
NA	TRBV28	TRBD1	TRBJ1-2	TGTGCCAGCATTTTGCCCGGGACAGGGGGCCATGGCTACACCTTC	CASILPGTGGHGYTF